What follows are 13 T cell receptor beta chains derived from one specimen sequenced in a study of preoperative IRX-2 immunotherapy in early breast cancer (dated 2019 in TCRdb). The library was obtained by the immunoSEQ multiplex PCR assay. This is the immuneACCESS table as TCRdb keeps it, with only in-frame sequences that have V and J called. A part of the clones is gone; compared with another copy, unresolved V genes explain less than half, and the rest is unexplained. For this sample the table gives around 40,000 clones, of which about 95% were detected only once. Over 1.5% of the sample is taken by the ten largest. Reading the label with the study, this specimen's treatment or condition is: preoperative locoregional IRX-2 cytokine immunotherapy. The sample was tumor tissue, taken after IRX-2 immunotherapy. The source is a human donor with breast cancer.

CDR3 sequence (DNA): TGTGCCAGCAGGCGGACAGCTGGGGGTGAAAAACTGTTTTTT. This codes for CASRRTAGGEKLFF. The chain links TRBV6-1 to TRBJ1-4; perhaps TRBD1 as D (6 bases). The CDR3 loop spans 14 amino acids. V lost 6 bases and J lost 7, with 15 bases in between. The germline gives CDR1 MNHNS, CDR2 SASEGT.

This clone was counted between two and nine times. The V gene is TRBV28, the J gene TRBJ1-2, with TRBD1 matching over 8 bases. CDR3 length: 13 residues. The V and J ends lost 5 bases and 8 bases, in that order; junction bases with no gene match: 7. Germline CDR1 reads MDHEN; CDR2 reads SYDVKM. The chain's CDR3 is CASSRGQGGGYTF. In nucleotides, the CDR3 is TGTGCCAGCAGTCGTGGACAGGGCGGAGGCTACACCTTC.

This chain connects TRBV20-1 to TRBJ2-5, with D unclear. Trimming pared 7 bases from V and 1 base from J, leaving 7 bases between. Per the germline V gene, CDR1 is DFQATT and CDR2 is SNEGSKA (reference sequence). The CDR3 contains 11 residues. The CDR3 sequence: CSGRFQETQYF. For the CDR3, the DNA is TGCAGTGGGAGATTCCAAGAGACCCAGTACTTC.

The chain recombines TRBV7-2 with TRBJ2-1; D is possibly TRBD2 (6 bases). The CDR3 is 15 amino acids. Trimming shortened V by 4 bases and J by 6 bases, and 16 bases separated the two germline ends. Germline-derived CDR1 and CDR2 are SGHTA and FQGNSA. This chain's CDR3 is CASSSQSGTPNEQFF. The CDR3 nucleotides read TGTGCCAGCAGCTCCCAATCCGGGACTCCCAATGAGCAGTTCTTC.

The chain employs TRBV5-7 and TRBJ2-3, with D uncertain. TRBV5-7 is noted as an ORF with a role that remains uncertain. Trimming left V 6 bases short and J 1 base short, with 18 bases between. The CDR3 runs to 16 residues. The CDR3 sequence: CASTIPGVWRTDTQYF. The CDR3 coding sequence is TGTGCCAGCACTATACCAGGTGTATGGCGCACAGATACGCAGTATTTT.

The chain uses TRBV11-2 and TRBJ1-4; perhaps TRBD1 as D (6 bases). V lost 4 bases and J lost 7, with 13 bases in between. CDR3 length equals 14 residues. Germline lookup yields CDR1 SGHAT and CDR2 FQNNGV. CDR3 loop: CASSYNRAGEKLFF. In DNA form, the CDR3 reads TGTGCCAGCAGCTATAACAGGGCCGGTGAAAAACTGTTTTTT. Full variable domain (remainder filled in from reference TRBV11-2 and TRBJ1-4): EAGVAQSPRYKIIEKRQSVAFWCNPISGHATLYWYQQILGQGPKLLIQFQNNGVVDDSQLPKDRFSAERLKGVDSTLKIQPAKLEDSAVYLCASSYNRAGEKLFFGSGTQLSVL.

The chain employs TRBV7-6 and TRBJ1-2, with TRBD1 identical over 8 bases. Germline lookup yields CDR1 SGHVS and CDR2 FNYEAQ. Germline trimming cut 1 base from V and 4 bases from J; bases unmatched to any gene: 5. The CDR3 is 15 residues long. The CDR3 loop is CASSLGTGPFYGYTF. Written as DNA, the CDR3 is TGTGCCAGCAGCTTAGGGACAGGGCCTTTCTATGGCTACACCTTC.

The V gene is TRBV19, the J gene TRBJ1-5; TRBD1 is a possible D gene (5 bases). The CDR3 consists of 13 residues. Per germline, CDR1 LNHDA and CDR2 SQIVND (reference sequence). V was cut by 3 bases and J by 4 bases, with 7 bases left in between. CDR3 in amino acids: CASSMGVNQPQHF. In DNA form, the CDR3 reads TGTGCCAGTAGTATGGGGGTTAATCAGCCCCAGCATTTT.

This chain connects TRBV18 to TRBJ2-7, with TRBD1 matching over 8 bases. There are 14 residues in the CDR3. V shed 4 bases, J shed 4 bases, and the junction held 6 bases outside the gene matches. Looked up from germline, CDR1 is KGHSH and CDR2 is LQKENI. CDR3: CASSQDREGYEQYF. CDR3 in DNA: TGTGCCAGCTCACAGGACAGGGAAGGGTACGAGCAGTACTTC.

This clone was detected once. This sequence joins TRBV28 and TRBJ1-4; D gene ambiguous. This CDR3 region has 12 residues. Germline V lookup: CDR1 MDHEN, CDR2 SYDVKM. The V end was cut by 5 bases, the J end by 3 bases, with 4 bases between. As DNA, the CDR3 is TGTGCCAGCAGTGCCCCTAATGAAAAACTGTTTTTT. It encodes CASSAPNEKLFF.

The chain employs TRBV27 and TRBJ1-6; D is unclear. V was cut by 4 bases and J by 4 bases, with 14 bases left in between. This CDR3 contains 16 residues. The V gene's germline CDR1 is MNHEY and CDR2 SMNVEV (reference sequence). The CDR3 region is CASSSFLTEYNSPLHF. CDR3 DNA sequence: TGTGCCAGCAGTTCCTTCCTAACCGAGTATAATTCACCCCTCCACTTT.

The rearrangement joins TRBV9 to TRBJ1-1, with D possibly matching TRBD1 (5 bases). CDR1 and CDR2 from the germline V gene are SGDLS and YYNGEE. The ends were cut back, 3 bases at V and 5 bases at J, with 8 bases in the middle. The length of the CDR3 is 12 residues. The CDR3 coding sequence is TGTGCCAGCAGCGCCGGGGGGACTGAAGCTTTCTTT. Protein: CASSAGGTEAFF.

The gene calls are TRBV4-1 and TRBJ1-2; weak D call: TRBD1 (5 bases). V was trimmed by 4 bases and J by 3 bases, leaving 15 bases between them. CDR3 length equals 15 residues. CDR1 and CDR2 from the germline V gene are MGHRA and YSYEKL. CDR3 protein: CASSRPRGWYYGYTF. The CDR3 DNA is TGCGCCAGCAGCCGTCCGCGGGGCTGGTACTATGGCTACACCTTC.